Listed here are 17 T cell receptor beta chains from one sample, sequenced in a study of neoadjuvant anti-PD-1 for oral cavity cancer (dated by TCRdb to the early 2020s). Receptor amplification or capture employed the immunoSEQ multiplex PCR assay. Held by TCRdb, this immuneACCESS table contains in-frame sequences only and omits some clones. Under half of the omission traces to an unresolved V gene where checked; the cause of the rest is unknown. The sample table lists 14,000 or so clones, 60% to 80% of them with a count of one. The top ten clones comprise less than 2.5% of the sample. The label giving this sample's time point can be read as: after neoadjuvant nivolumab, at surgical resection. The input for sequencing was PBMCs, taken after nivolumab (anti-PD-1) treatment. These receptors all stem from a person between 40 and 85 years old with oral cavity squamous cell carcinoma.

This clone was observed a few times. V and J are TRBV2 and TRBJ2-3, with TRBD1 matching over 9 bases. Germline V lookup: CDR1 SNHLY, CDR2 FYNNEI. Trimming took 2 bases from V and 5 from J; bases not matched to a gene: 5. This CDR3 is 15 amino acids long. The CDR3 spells CASSELQGAGDTQYF. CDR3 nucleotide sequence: TGTGCCAGCAGTGAATTACAGGGGGCGGGAGATACGCAGTATTTT.

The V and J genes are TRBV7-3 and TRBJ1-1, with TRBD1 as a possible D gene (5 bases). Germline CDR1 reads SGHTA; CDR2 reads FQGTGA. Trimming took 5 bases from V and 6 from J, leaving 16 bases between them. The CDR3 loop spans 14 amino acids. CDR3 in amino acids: CASSVDTGHPEAFF. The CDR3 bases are TGTGCCAGCAGCGTAGATACAGGACACCCTGAAGCTTTCTTT.

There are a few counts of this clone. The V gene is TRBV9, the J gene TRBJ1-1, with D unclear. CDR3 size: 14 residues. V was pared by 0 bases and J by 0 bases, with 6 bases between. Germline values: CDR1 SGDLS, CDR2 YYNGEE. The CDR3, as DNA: TGTGCCAGCAGCGTAGAGGTCATGAACACTGAAGCTTTCTTT. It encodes CASSVEVMNTEAFF.

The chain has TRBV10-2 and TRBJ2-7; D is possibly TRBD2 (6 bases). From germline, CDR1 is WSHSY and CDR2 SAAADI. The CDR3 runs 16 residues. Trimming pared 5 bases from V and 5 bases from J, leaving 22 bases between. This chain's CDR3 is CASSQLGTGAVDEQYF. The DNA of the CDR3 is TGCGCCAGCAGTCAGCTTGGTACGGGAGCAGTCGACGAGCAGTACTTC.

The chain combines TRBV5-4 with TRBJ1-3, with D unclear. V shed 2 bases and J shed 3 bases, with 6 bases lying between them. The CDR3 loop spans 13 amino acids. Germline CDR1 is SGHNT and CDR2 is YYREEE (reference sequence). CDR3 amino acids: CASSFRGGNTIYF. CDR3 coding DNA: TGTGCCAGCAGCTTCCGGGGTGGAAACACCATATATTTT.

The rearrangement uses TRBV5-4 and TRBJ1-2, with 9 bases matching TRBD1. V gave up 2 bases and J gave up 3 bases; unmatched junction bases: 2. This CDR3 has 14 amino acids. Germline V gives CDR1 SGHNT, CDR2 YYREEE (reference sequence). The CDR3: CASSLQGADYGYTF. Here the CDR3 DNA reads TGTGCCAGCAGCTTACAGGGGGCTGACTATGGCTACACCTTC.

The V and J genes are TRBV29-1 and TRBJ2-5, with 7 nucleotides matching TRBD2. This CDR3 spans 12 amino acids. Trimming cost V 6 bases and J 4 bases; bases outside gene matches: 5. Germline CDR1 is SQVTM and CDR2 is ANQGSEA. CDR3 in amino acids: CSVLGGLETQYF. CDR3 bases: TGCAGCGTATTGGGGGGGTTAGAGACCCAGTACTTC. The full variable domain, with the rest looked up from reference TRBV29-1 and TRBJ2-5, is SAVISQKPSRDICQRGTSLTIQCQVDSQVTMMFWYRQQPGQSLTLIATANQGSEATYESGFVIDKFPISRPNLTFSTLTVSNMSPEDSSIYLCSVLGGLETQYFGPGTRLLVL.

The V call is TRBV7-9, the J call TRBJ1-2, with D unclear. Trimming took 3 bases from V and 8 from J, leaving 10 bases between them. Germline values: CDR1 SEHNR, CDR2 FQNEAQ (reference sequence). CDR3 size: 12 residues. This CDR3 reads CASSFDIPGYTF. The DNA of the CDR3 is TGTGCCAGCAGCTTCGACATCCCAGGCTACACCTTC.

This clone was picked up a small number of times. The CDR3 bases are TGTGCCACCGGAAGTGTCACTAATGAAAAACTGTTTTTT. Its translation: CATGSVTNEKLFF. The chain combines TRBV5-8 with TRBJ1-4; no clear D. This CDR3 has 13 amino acids. Per the germline V gene, CDR1 is SGHTS and CDR2 is YDEGEE. Trimming removed 9 bases at V and 2 bases at J, with 11 bases between. The full variable domain, in which reference TRBV5-8 and TRBJ1-4 provide the parts outside the CDR3, is EAGVTQSPTHLIKTRGQQATLRCSPISGHTSVYWYQQALGLGLQFLLWYDEGEERNRGNFPPRFSGRQFPNYSSELNVNALELEDSALYLCATGSVTNEKLFFGSGTQLSVL.

The chain's CDR3 is CASSQRFPPLAGGAGEQFF. The CDR3 DNA reads TGTGCCAGCAGCCAGAGATTTCCACCTCTAGCGGGAGGGGCGGGTGAGCAGTTCTTC. The rearrangement uses TRBV5-5 and TRBJ2-1; TRBD2 agrees at 12 bases. Germline V CDR1 and CDR2: SGHKS, YYEKEE (reference sequence). The V segment lost 4 bases and the J segment 9 bases; nucleotides outside the gene matches: 20. The CDR3 is made up of 19 amino acids.

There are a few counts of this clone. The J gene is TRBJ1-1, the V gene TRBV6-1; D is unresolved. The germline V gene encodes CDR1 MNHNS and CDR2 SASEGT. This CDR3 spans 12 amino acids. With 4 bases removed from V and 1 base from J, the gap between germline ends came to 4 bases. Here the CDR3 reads CASSGGNTEAFF. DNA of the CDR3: TGTGCCAGCAGTGGGGGGAACACTGAAGCTTTCTTT.

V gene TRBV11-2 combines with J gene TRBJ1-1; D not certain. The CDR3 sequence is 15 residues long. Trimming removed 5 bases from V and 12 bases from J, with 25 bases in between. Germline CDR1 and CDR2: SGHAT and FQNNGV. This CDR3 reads CASSPPGGLDRATFF. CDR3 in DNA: TGTGCCAGCAGCCCCCCGGGCGGGTTGGATCGGGCGACTTTCTTT.

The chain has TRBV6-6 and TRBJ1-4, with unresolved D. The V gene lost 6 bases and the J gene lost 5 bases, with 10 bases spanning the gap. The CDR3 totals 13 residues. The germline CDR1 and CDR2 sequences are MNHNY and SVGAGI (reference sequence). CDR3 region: CASSGLLNEKLFF. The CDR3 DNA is TGTGCCAGCAGCGGGTTGTTAAATGAAAAACTGTTTTTT.

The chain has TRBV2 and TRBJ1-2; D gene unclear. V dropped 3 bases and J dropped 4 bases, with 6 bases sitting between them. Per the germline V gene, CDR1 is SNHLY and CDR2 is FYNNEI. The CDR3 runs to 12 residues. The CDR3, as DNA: TGTGCCAGCAGTGATACGGTCTATGGCTACACCTTC. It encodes CASSDTVYGYTF.

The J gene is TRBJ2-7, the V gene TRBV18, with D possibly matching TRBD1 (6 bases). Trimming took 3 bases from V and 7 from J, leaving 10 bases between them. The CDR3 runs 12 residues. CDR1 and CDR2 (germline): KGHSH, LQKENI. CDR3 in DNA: TGTGCCAGCTCACCTTTAACAGGGGAGCAGTACTTC. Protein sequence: CASSPLTGEQYF. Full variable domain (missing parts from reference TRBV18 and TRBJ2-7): NAGVMQNPRHLVRRRGQEARLRCSPMKGHSHVYWYRQLPEEGLKFMVYLQKENIIDESGMPKERFSAEFPKEGPSILRIQQVVRGDSAAYFCASSPLTGEQYFGPGTRLTVT.

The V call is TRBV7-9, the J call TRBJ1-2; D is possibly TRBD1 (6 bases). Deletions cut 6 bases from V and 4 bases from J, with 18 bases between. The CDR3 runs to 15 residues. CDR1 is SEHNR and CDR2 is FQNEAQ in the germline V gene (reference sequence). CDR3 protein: CASRGFQGPSYGYTF. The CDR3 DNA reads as TGTGCCAGCAGGGGATTCCAGGGGCCGAGCTATGGCTACACCTTC.

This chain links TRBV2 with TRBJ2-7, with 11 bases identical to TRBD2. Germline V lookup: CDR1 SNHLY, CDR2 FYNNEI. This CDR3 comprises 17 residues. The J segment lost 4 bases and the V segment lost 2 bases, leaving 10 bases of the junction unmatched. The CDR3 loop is CASSESLAGGVEYEQYF. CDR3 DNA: TGTGCCAGCAGTGAAAGTCTAGCGGGAGGTGTCGAATACGAGCAGTACTTC.